The 2 T cell receptor beta chains below come from one sample, sequenced in a study of blood T cell repertoires in COVID-19. The protocol was immunoSEQ multiplex PCR, while the TCRdb copy is restricted to in-frame clones and leaves out a portion. The table shows approximately 200,000 clones, with around 85% occurring only once. What was sequenced was PBMCs or T cells enriched from blood (not recorded which). These receptor sequences come from a woman in her 30s who had recovered from COVID-19.

The chain joins TRBV24-1 to TRBJ2-1; a possible D gene is TRBD1 (5 bases). Germline V gene lookup returns CDR1 KGHDR and CDR2 SFDVKD. This CDR3 spans 12 amino acids. V lost 10 bases and J 5 bases, leaving 11 bases between the germline ends. CDR3 loop: CATYGHDNEQFF. The DNA of the CDR3 is TGTGCCACTTACGGACATGACAATGAGCAGTTCTTC.

J is TRBJ1-2 and V is TRBV27; D possibly corresponds to TRBD1 (6 bases). From germline, CDR1 is MNHEY and CDR2 SMNVEV (reference sequence). The CDR3 contains 13 residues. V lost 8 bases and J 6 bases, leaving 16 bases between the germline ends. This CDR3 reads CASGDGTPHGYTF. The CDR3 DNA reads as TGTGCCAGCGGAGATGGGACACCCCATGGCTACACCTTC.